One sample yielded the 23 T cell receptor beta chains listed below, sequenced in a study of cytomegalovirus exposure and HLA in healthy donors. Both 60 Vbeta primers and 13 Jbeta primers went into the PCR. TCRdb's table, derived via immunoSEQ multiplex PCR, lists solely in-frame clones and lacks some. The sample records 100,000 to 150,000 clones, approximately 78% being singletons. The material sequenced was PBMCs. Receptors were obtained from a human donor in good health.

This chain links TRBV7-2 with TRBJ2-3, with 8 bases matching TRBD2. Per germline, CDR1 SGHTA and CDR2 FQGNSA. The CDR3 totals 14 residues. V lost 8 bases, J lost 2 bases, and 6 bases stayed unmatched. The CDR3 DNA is TGTGCCAGCCAGCTCGGGGGGGCCACAGATACGCAGTATTTT. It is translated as CASQLGGATDTQYF.

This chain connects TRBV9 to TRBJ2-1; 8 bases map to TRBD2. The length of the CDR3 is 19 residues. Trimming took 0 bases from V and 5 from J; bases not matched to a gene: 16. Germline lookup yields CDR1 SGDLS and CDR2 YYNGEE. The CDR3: CASSVGRGGAGGSHNEQFF. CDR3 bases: TGTGCCAGCAGCGTAGGGAGGGGCGGTGCGGGAGGCTCTCACAATGAGCAGTTCTTC.

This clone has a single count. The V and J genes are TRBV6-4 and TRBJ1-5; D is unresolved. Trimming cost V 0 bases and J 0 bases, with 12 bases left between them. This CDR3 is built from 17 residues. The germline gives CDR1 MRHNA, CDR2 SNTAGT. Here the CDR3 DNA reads TGTGCCAGCAGTGACTCGAGGGCAGTCAATAGCAATCAGCCCCAGCATTTT. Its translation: CASSDSRAVNSNQPQHF.

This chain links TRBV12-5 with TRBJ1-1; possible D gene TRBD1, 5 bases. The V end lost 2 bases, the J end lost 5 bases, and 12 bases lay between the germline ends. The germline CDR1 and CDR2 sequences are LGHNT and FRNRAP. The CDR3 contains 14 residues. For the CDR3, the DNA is TGTGCTAGTGGTTTGACGGGGGTAAGAACTGAAGCTTTCTTT. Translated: CASGLTGVRTEAFF.

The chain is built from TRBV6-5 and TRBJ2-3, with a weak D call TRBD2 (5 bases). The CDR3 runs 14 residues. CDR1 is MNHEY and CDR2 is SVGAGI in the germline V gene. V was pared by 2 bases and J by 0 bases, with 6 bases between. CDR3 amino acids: CASSYTGSTDTQYF. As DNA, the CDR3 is TGTGCCAGCAGTTACACGGGAAGCACAGATACGCAGTATTTT.

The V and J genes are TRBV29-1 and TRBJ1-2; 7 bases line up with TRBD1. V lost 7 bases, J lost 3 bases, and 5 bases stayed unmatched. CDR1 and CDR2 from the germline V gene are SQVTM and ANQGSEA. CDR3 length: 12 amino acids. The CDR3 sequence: CSAQGGHYGYTF. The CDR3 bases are TGCAGCGCTCAAGGGGGCCACTATGGCTACACCTTC.

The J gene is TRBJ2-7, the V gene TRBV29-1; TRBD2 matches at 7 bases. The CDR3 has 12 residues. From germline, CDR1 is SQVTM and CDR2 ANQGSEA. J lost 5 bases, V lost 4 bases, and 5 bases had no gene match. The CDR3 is CSVGEGRHEQYF. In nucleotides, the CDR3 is TGCAGCGTTGGGGAGGGCAGGCACGAGCAGTACTTC.

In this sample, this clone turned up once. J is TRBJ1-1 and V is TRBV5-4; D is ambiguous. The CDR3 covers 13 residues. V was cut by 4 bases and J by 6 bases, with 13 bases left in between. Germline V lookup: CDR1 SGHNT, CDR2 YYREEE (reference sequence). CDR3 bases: TGTGCCAGCAGCGCGATTGGCGGGCCTGAAGCTTTCTTT. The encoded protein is CASSAIGGPEAFF.

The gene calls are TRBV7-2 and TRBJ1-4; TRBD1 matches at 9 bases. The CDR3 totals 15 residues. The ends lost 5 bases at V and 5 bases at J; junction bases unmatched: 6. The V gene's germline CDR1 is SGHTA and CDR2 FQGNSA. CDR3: CASSPGQGFNEKLFF. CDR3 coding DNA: TGTGCCAGCAGCCCGGGACAGGGCTTCAATGAAAAACTGTTTTTT.

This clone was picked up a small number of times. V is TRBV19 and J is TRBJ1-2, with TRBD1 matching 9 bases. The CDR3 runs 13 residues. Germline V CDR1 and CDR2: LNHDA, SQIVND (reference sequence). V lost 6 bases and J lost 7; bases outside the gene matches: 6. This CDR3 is CASRARDRVGYTF. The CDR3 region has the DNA TGTGCCAGTAGGGCCCGGGACAGGGTTGGCTACACCTTC.

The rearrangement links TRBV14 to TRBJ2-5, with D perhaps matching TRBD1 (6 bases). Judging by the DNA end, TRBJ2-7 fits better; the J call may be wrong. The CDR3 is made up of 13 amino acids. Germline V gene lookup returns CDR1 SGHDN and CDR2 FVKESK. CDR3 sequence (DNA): TGTGCCAGCAGCCAAGTAAGAGGGGGCGAGCAGTACTTC. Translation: CASSQVRGGEQYF.

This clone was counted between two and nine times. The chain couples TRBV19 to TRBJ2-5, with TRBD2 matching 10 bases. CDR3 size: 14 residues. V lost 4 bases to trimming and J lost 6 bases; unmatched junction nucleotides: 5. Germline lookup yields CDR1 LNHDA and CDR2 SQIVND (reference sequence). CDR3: CASSTGTSVKTQYF. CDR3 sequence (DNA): TGTGCCAGTAGTACCGGGACTAGCGTCAAGACCCAGTACTTC.

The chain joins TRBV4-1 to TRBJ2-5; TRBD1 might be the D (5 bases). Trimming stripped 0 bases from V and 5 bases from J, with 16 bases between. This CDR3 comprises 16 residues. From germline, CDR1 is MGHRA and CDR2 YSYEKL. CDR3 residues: CASSQDGQGLMETQYF. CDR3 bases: TGCGCCAGCAGCCAAGATGGGCAGGGATTAATGGAGACCCAGTACTTC.

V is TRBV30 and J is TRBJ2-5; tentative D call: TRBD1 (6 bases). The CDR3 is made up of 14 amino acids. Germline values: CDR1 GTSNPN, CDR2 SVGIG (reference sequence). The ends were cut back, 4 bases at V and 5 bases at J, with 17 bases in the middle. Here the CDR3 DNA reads TGTGCCTGGACACAACAGGGTTTTCGGGAGACCCAGTACTTC. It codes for CAWTQQGFRETQYF. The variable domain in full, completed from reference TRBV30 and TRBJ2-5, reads SQTIHQWPATLVQPVGSPLSLECTVEGTSNPNLYWYRQAAGRGLQLLFYSVGIGQISSEVPQNLSASRPQDRQFILSSKKLLLSDSGFYLCAWTQQGFRETQYFGPGTRLLVL.

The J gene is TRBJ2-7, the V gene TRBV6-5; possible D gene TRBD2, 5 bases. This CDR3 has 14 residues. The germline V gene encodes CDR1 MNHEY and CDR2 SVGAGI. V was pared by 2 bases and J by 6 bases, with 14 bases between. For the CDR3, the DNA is TGTGCCAGCAGTTACACGCCCCCGGGGAGCGAGCAGTACTTC. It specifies CASSYTPPGSEQYF.

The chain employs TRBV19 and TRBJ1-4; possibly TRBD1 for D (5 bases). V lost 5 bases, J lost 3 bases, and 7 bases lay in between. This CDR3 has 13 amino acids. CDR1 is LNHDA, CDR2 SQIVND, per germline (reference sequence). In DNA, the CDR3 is TGTGCCAGTAGTTCGGGGGCTAATGAAAAACTGTTTTTT. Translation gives CASSSGANEKLFF.

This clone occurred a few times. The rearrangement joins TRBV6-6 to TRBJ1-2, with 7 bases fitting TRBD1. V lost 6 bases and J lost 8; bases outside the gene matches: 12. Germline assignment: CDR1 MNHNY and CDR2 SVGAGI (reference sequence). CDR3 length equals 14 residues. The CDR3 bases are TGTGCCAGCAGGGCGGCCCGGGACAGTGAAGGCTACACCTTC. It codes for CASRAARDSEGYTF.

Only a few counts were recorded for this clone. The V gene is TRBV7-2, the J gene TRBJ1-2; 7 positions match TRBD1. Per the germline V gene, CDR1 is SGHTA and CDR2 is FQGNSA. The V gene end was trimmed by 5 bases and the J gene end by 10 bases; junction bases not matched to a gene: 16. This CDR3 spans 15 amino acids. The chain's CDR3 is CASSPGLGTGVYYTF. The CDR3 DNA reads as TGTGCCAGCAGCCCCGGGCTAGGAACAGGGGTGTACTACACCTTC. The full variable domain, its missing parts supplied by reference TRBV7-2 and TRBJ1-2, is GAGVSQSPSNKVTEKGKDVELRCDPISGHTALYWYRQSLGQGLEFLIYFQGNSAPDKSGLPSDRFSAERTGGSVSTLTIQRTQQEDSAVYLCASSPGLGTGVYYTFGSGTRLTVV.

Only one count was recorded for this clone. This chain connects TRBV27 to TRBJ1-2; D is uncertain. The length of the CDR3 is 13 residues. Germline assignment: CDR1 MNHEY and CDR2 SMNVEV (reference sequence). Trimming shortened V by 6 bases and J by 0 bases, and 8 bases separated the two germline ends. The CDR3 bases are TGTGCCAGCAGGAGTCCTCCTAACTATGGCTACACCTTC. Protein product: CASRSPPNYGYTF.

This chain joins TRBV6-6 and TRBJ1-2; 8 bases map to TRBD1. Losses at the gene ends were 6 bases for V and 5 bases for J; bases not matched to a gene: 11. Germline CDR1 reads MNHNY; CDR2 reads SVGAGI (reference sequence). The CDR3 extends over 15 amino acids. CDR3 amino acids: CASSSGGESQYGYTF. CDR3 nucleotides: TGTGCCAGCAGCTCAGGGGGCGAGTCGCAATATGGCTACACCTTC.

The CDR3 spells CASSRGSGATNTGELFF. The DNA of the CDR3 is TGTGCCAGCAGCCGGGGTAGCGGGGCTACGAACACCGGGGAGCTGTTTTTT. The rearrangement uses TRBV5-4 and TRBJ2-2; 8 bases agree with TRBD2. Germline CDR1 and CDR2: SGHNT and YYREEE (reference sequence). CDR3 length: 17 amino acids. V trimming: 4 bases; J trimming: 0 bases; junction bases outside the gene matches: 8.

In DNA, the CDR3 is TGTGCCAGTAGTATACAGGTTGAAGCTTTCTTT. Protein sequence: CASSIQVEAFF. The chain carries TRBV19 and TRBJ1-1; D unclear. The CDR3 is made up of 11 amino acids. V lost 2 bases and J 7 bases, leaving 5 bases between the germline ends. The germline gives CDR1 LNHDA, CDR2 SQIVND (reference sequence).

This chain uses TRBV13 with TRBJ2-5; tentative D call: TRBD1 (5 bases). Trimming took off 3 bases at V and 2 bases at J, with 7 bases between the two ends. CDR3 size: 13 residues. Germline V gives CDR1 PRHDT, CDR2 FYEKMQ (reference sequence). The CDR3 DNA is TGTGCCAGCAGCTTCTCAGGGCAAGAGACCCAGTACTTC. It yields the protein CASSFSGQETQYF.